These 13 T cell receptor beta chains came from one sample sequenced in a study of beta chain features in type 1 diabetes (dated by TCRdb to the late 2010s). The paper as a whole reports these results and caveats: In all four CD4+ subsets, TCRB CDR3 length was moderately but significantly shorter in type 1 diabetes patients.

The antigens of these receptors remain unknown. Preparation of the library involved the immunoSEQ multiplex PCR assay. The High Capacity cDNA Reverse Transcription Kit was used to reverse transcribe all of the isolated RNA, meaning that expressed TCRB transcripts were what got sequenced. This immuneACCESS table, as held by TCRdb, lists in-frame sequences with V and J called but not all clones. Of the missing ones, under half trace to an unresolved V gene in checked studies; the others have no known cause. Here the sample has 200,000 to 300,000 clones; 11% occur a single time. Of the sample, approximately 0.015% is held by the ten largest clones. The sample consisted of naive CD4+ T cells from blood. This specimen's cell subset or site label, interpreted: true naive CD4+ T cells. The receptors derive from a man aged 25 to 45 with type 1 diabetes.

This clone was counted only a few times. V usage is TRBV15 and J usage is TRBJ1-1; TRBD1 aligns across 7 bases. Germline CDR1 and CDR2: LNHNV and YYDKDF (reference sequence). The CDR3 runs to 12 residues. The V and J ends lost 8 bases and 5 bases, in that order; junction bases with no gene match: 5. Here the CDR3 DNA reads TGTGCCACCCATACGACAGGGACTGAAGCTTTCTTT. Translation gives CATHTTGTEAFF.

This chain joins TRBV6-6 and TRBJ1-6, with D possibly matching TRBD1 (6 bases). V was clipped by 6 bases and J by 9 bases, with 15 bases between them. CDR3 size: 14 residues. CDR1 and CDR2 from the germline V gene are MNHNY and SVGAGI (reference sequence). The CDR3 spells CASRPGGSGSPLHF. CDR3 nucleotide sequence: TGTGCCAGCAGACCGGGGGGCAGCGGTTCACCCCTCCACTTT.

The CDR3 bases are TGTGCCAGTAGCCAACCGGACAGGGGAGATACGCAGTATTTT. The encoded protein is CASSQPDRGDTQYF. The genes are TRBV19 and TRBJ2-3; 9 nucleotides line up with TRBD1. The V gene end was trimmed by 6 bases and the J gene end by 5 bases; junction bases not matched to a gene: 6. The length of the CDR3 is 14 residues. Germline loops: CDR1 LNHDA, CDR2 SQIVND (reference sequence).

This clone was detected a few times. The CDR3: CASSIVQGSSYEQYF. For the CDR3, the DNA is TGTGCCAGTAGTATAGTTCAGGGTTCCTCCTACGAGCAGTACTTC. V usage is TRBV19 and J usage is TRBJ2-7; TRBD1 might be the D (5 bases). V lost 1 base to trimming and J lost 0 bases, with 10 bases between them. This CDR3 has 15 amino acids. Germline assignment: CDR1 LNHDA and CDR2 SQIVND (reference sequence).

The rearrangement uses TRBV5-1 and TRBJ2-2; no firm D call. The CDR3 runs 13 residues. Trimming took 0 bases from V and 5 from J, leaving 5 bases between them. Germline V lookup: CDR1 SGHRS, CDR2 YFSETQ. The CDR3 DNA is TGCGCCAGCAGCTTGGCGGTTACCGGGGAGCTGTTTTTT. Protein product: CASSLAVTGELFF.

The chain couples TRBV30 to TRBJ1-2, with D possibly matching TRBD1 (5 bases). Germline CDR1 GTSNPN, CDR2 SVGIG (reference sequence). This CDR3 spans 12 amino acids. The CDR3 DNA reads TGTGCTTCTCGGGAGAACCGGGGCGGCTACACCTTC. It encodes CASRENRGGYTF.

The rearrangement joins TRBV7-2 to TRBJ2-2; 7 positions match TRBD1. Per germline, CDR1 SGHTA and CDR2 FQGNSA. The trim removed 5 bases at V and 8 bases at J, leaving 5 bases unmatched. This CDR3 has 13 residues. Here the CDR3 DNA reads TGTGCCAGCAGCGCGGACAGGCTAGGGGAGCTGTTTTTT. It is translated as CASSADRLGELFF. The entire variable domain, with the rest obtained from reference TRBV7-2 and TRBJ2-2, is as follows: GAGVSQSPSNKVTEKGKDVELRCDPISGHTALYWYRQSLGQGLEFLIYFQGNSAPDKSGLPSDRFSAERTGGSVSTLTIQRTQQEDSAVYLCASSADRLGELFFGEGSRLTVL.

The rearrangement joins TRBV29-1 to TRBJ2-2; 10 positions match TRBD1. Per the germline V gene, CDR1 is SQVTM and CDR2 is ANQGSEA. The CDR3 runs 14 residues. Losses at the gene ends were 6 bases for V and 7 bases for J; bases not matched to a gene: 8. CDR3 DNA sequence: TGCAGCGTGTCCGGGACAGGGGTCATCGGGGAGCTGTTTTTT. Translation gives CSVSGTGVIGELFF.

V usage is TRBV7-2 and J usage is TRBJ1-2, with TRBD1 matching over 8 bases. J gave up 4 bases and V 5 bases, and 6 bases lay outside the gene matches. Germline CDR1 is SGHTA and CDR2 is FQGNSA. The length of the CDR3 is 14 residues. This CDR3 is CASSQHGQGYGYTF. In DNA, the CDR3 is TGTGCCAGCAGCCAACATGGACAGGGCTATGGCTACACCTTC.

Concerning this clone itself: At one boundary the junction diverges from the germline segment, which might be a read error. Other DNA sequences in this specimen translate into the identical CDR3. The genes are TRBV2 and TRBJ1-1; 7 nucleotides line up with TRBD1. Looked up from germline, CDR1 is SNHLY and CDR2 is FYNNEI. The CDR3 is 13 residues long. The CDR3 DNA follows: TGTGCCAGCAGGGAAGACAGGGACACTGAAGCTTTCTTT. This sequence encodes CASREDRDTEAFF.

This clone was seen more than once but under ten times. The rearrangement joins TRBV29-1 to TRBJ1-1, with D maybe TRBD1 (6 bases). Germline V CDR1 and CDR2: SQVTM, ANQGSEA. The CDR3 runs 13 residues. DNA of the CDR3: TGCATCACGACCGGACAGAGGAACACTGAAGCTTTCTTT. Translation: CITTGQRNTEAFF.

V gene TRBV15 combines with J gene TRBJ1-6; 9 nucleotides match TRBD1. Germline lookup yields CDR1 LNHNV and CDR2 YYDKDF (reference sequence). CDR3 size: 14 residues. V trimming: 5 bases; J trimming: 9 bases; junction bases outside the gene matches: 5. CDR3 nucleotides: TGTGCCACCAGCGCGACAGGGGGTTCTTCACCCCTCCACTTT. Its translation is CATSATGGSSPLHF. Full variable domain (outside the CDR3, taken from reference TRBV15 and TRBJ1-6): DAMVIQNPRYQVTQFGKPVTLSCSQTLNHNVMYWYQQKSSQAPKLLFHYYDKDFNNEADTPDNFQSRRPNTSFCFLDIRSPGLGDTAMYLCATSATGGSSPLHFGNGTRLTVT.

The V gene is TRBV2, the J gene TRBJ1-6, with 8 nucleotides matching TRBD1. Germline loops: CDR1 SNHLY, CDR2 FYNNEI. The J segment lost 9 bases and the V segment lost 10 bases, leaving 8 bases of the junction unmatched. This CDR3 has 13 residues. The CDR3 protein is CATGQGRSSPLHF. In nucleotides, the CDR3 is TGTGCCACCGGACAGGGTCGGTCTTCACCCCTCCACTTT. Complete variable domain (other parts from reference TRBV2 and TRBJ1-6): EPEVTQTPSHQVTQMGQEVILRCVPISNHLYFYWYRQILGQKVEFLVSFYNNEISEKSEIFDDQFSVERPDGSNFTLKIRSTKLEDSAMYFCATGQGRSSPLHFGNGTRLTVT.